What follows is one T cell receptor beta chain and its context. TCRdb's table, derived via immunoSEQ multiplex PCR, lists solely in-frame clones and lacks some. This table has just under 85,000 clones, roughly 86% appearing once. This specimen belongs to a study of T cell responses to AZD1222 COVID-19 vaccine. Germline V gives CDR1 MGHDK, CDR2 SYGVNS. V was pared by 3 bases and J by 1 base, with 8 bases between. The CDR3 totals 14 residues. The receptor was derived from an adult in good health. The material was peripheral blood, obtained on day 0 of AZD1222 vaccination. The chain links TRBV25-1 to TRBJ2-3; D is undetermined. The chain's CDR3 is CASSDPGGTDTQYF. For the CDR3, the DNA is TGTGCCAGCAGTGATCCAGGAGGCACAGATACGCAGTATTTT.